A selection of T cell receptor beta chains follows, all from one sample in a study of Graves' ophthalmopathy and Graves' hyperthyroidism. TCRdb reprocessed the multiplex PCR reads with MiXCR, giving one entry per CDR3 protein. The sample has about 230,000 distinct CDR3 sequences; about 46% are singletons. The sequencing input was peripheral blood. These receptor sequences come from an adult man with Graves' ophthalmopathy. Both conserved end residues are part of each CDR3. D genes are given only for firm matches. The size of a clone is reported for some rows only, either as once, few or many, or as a class for expanded clones.

clone_size	j_call	d_call	cdr3_length	v_call	cdr3_nt	cdr3_aa
NA	TRBJ1-6	NA	14	TRBV19	TGTGCCAGTAGCCCCCGTTTGCAGTCTTCACCCCTCCACTTT	CASSPRLQSSPLHF
NA	TRBJ2-2	TRBD1	15	TRBV5-1	TGCGCCAGTCGGGACAGGGCATCGAACACCGGGGAGCTGTTTTTT	CASRDRASNTGELFF
once	TRBJ2-7	TRBD1	15	TRBV27	TGTGCCAGCAGTCCCCGGGACAGGGTTAACTACGAGCAGTACTTC	CASSPRDRVNYEQYF
many	TRBJ1-2	NA	12	TRBV7-9	TGTGCCAGCAGCCTACTCCGGACGGGCTACACCTTC	CASSLLRTGYTF
NA	TRBJ2-2	TRBD2	15	TRBV25-1	TGTGCCAGCAGTGAATCCAGGGAGGGGAACCGGGAGCTGTTTTTT	CASSESREGNRELFF
NA	TRBJ2-5	TRBD1	17	TRBV12-3/TRBV12-4	TGTGCCAGCACCGGGACAGGTACCCTCGACCTACAAGAGACCCAGTACTTC	CASTGTGTLDLQETQYF
NA	TRBJ2-5	NA	17	TRBV9	TGTGCCAGCAGCTTAGGGCTGGGGACCGTTTACCAAGAGACCCAGTACTTC	CASSLGLGTVYQETQYF
NA	TRBJ2-7	NA	16	TRBV20-1	TGCAGTGCTAGAGATCCCCAAGGTGCGAGCACCTACGAGCAGTACTTC	CSARDPQGASTYEQYF
NA	TRBJ2-7	TRBD2	17	TRBV7-2	TGCGCCAGCAGTGAGTCCTCTCCGGGACTAACCTTTTACGAGCAGTACTTC	CASSESSPGLTFYEQYF
NA	TRBJ1-1	NA	12	TRBV28	TGTGCCAGCAGTTCCCCGACCACTGAAGCTTTCTTT	CASSSPTTEAFF
once	TRBJ1-1	NA	15	TRBV12-3/TRBV12-4	TGTGCCAGCAGTTTCGGGGACCCCCGAGGGACTGAAGCTTTCTTT	CASSFGDPRGTEAFF
NA	TRBJ1-5	NA	15	TRBV11-2	TGTGCCAGCAGCTTAGAGGCAGGGGGCAATCAGCCCCAGCATTTT	CASSLEAGGNQPQHF
few	TRBJ2-7	NA	13	TRBV20-1	TGCAGTGCTAGATATCCAGGGTCGGGCGAGCAGTACTTC	CSARYPGSGEQYF
NA	TRBJ2-7	NA	15	TRBV6-5	TGTGCCAGCTGCCCCTTTGTCGGGACGGCCTACGAGCAGTACTTC	CASCPFVGTAYEQYF
NA	TRBJ1-4	TRBD1	15	TRBV27	TGTGCCAGCAGTTCCCGACAGGGTGAGGGTGAAAAACTGTTTTTT	CASSSRQGEGEKLFF
few	TRBJ1-1	NA	12	TRBV29-1	TGCAGCGTTGTCGGCAGGGGCGCTGAAGCTTTCTTT	CSVVGRGAEAFF
NA	TRBJ2-3	NA	16	TRBV7-9	TGTGCCAGCAGCTTAGCGCAACTTCTTAGCACAGATACGCAGTATTTT	CASSLAQLLSTDTQYF
once	TRBJ2-2	NA	16	TRBV6-4	TGTGCCAGCAGATCTACAGGGGAGGCGAACACCGGGGAGCTGTTTTTT	CASRSTGEANTGELFF
NA	TRBJ2-7	TRBD1	13	TRBV24-1	TGTGCCACCAGCTATGGACAGGGCTACGAGCAGTACTTC	CATSYGQGYEQYF
few	TRBJ2-6	NA	15	TRBV4-1	TGCGCCAGCAGCTTGGATTTCTCTGGGGCCAACGTCCTGACTTTC	CASSLDFSGANVLTF
NA	TRBJ2-7	TRBD2	14	TRBV11-2	TGTGCCAGCAGCTTTTCTAGCGGGAGGTTTGAGCAGTACTTC	CASSFSSGRFEQYF
few	TRBJ2-7	NA	15	TRBV5-1	TGCGCCAGCAGCTTGGGGACCTCAAGCTCCTACGAGCAGTACTTC	CASSLGTSSSYEQYF
NA	TRBJ1-4	NA	13	TRBV24-1	TGTGCCACCAGCGACGTCCGCGGGGAAAAACTGTTTTTT	CATSDVRGEKLFF
NA	TRBJ2-2	NA	13	TRBV3-1	TGTGCCAGCAGCCAAGTAGGAACCGGGGAGCTGTTTTTT	CASSQVGTGELFF
NA	TRBJ2-7	NA	15	TRBV12-3/TRBV12-4	TGTGCCAGCAGTTCGCCGGGAGCAAGCTCCTACGAGCAGTACTTC	CASSSPGASSYEQYF
NA	TRBJ2-7	TRBD1	15	TRBV7-9	TGTGCCAGCAGCCTGTCAGCAACAGGGGCGAGCGAGCAGTACTTC	CASSLSATGASEQYF
NA	TRBJ2-2	NA	13	TRBV6-1	TGTGCCAGCAGTGAGGGGGACACCGGGGAGCTGTTTTTT	CASSEGDTGELFF
few	TRBJ1-1	NA	12	TRBV7-2	TGTGCCAGCAGCCCCGTACAGGGCCGGGCATTCTTT	CASSPVQGRAFF
NA	TRBJ1-3	TRBD1	12	TRBV29-1	TGCAGTCGGGACAGGGCCCGGGGCACCATATATTTT	CSRDRARGTIYF
NA	TRBJ2-2	TRBD2	17	TRBV7-8	TGTGCCAGCAGCTTAGTATTTTCGGGACTAGCGTCCGGGGAGCTGTTTTTT	CASSLVFSGLASGELFF
NA	TRBJ1-2	NA	12	TRBV20-1	TGCAGTGCTCTACAGGGAGACTATGGCTACACCTTC	CSALQGDYGYTF
NA	TRBJ2-2	NA	15	TRBV28	TGTGCCAGCATTAGGGGGGGGGTACACACCGGGGAGCTGTTTTTT	CASIRGGVHTGELFF
few	TRBJ2-2	NA	13	TRBV7-2	TGTGCCAGCAGTCCAGGGGTTCCCGGGGAGCTGTTTTTT	CASSPGVPGELFF
once	TRBJ1-5	NA	16	TRBV9	TGTGCCAGCAGTCGCGGAACAGGGTCTAGCAATCAGCCCCAGCATTTT	CASSRGTGSSNQPQHF
once	TRBJ2-7	NA	16	TRBV5-1	TGCGCCAGCAGCTTGGATCTCCCGTCGAGGGGCCTCGAGCAGTACTTC	CASSLDLPSRGLEQYF
NA	TRBJ1-2	TRBD1	14	TRBV12-3/TRBV12-4	TGTGCCAGCAGCCCTGGGACAGTCAACTATGGCTACACCTTC	CASSPGTVNYGYTF
few	TRBJ2-7	TRBD1	17	TRBV5-5	TGTGCCAGCCGCCCGCGGGCCGGGTCCGGGACAGGGGACGAGCAGTACTTC	CASRPRAGSGTGDEQYF
NA	TRBJ2-3	TRBD2	16	TRBV2	TGTGCCAGCAGTTTCGTAGCGGGGGCCACCACAGATACGCAGTATTTT	CASSFVAGATTDTQYF
NA	TRBJ2-5	TRBD1	14	TRBV7-9	TGTGCCAGCAGCGCAGGGGGCGCGTGGGAGACCCAGTACTTC	CASSAGGAWETQYF
NA	TRBJ2-5	NA	13	TRBV11-2	TGTGCCAGCAGCTTAGCCACCATGGAGACCCAGTACTTC	CASSLATMETQYF
NA	TRBJ2-2	NA	13	TRBV15	TGTGCCACCAGCAGGGTGGACACCGGGGAGCTGTTTTTT	CATSRVDTGELFF
NA	TRBJ2-5	NA	15	TRBV24-1	TGTGCCAGCAGTCTAGGGGGGTCATTAGGAGAGACCCAGTACTTC	CASSLGGSLGETQYF
few	TRBJ1-4	NA	15	TRBV9	TGTGCCAGCAGCGTAAGAAGGGGCGACCTTGAAAAACTGTTTTTT	CASSVRRGDLEKLFF
few	TRBJ1-2	TRBD1	14	TRBV9	TGTGCCAGCAGCATAGGACAGGGGAACTATGGCTACACCTTC	CASSIGQGNYGYTF
NA	TRBJ2-7	TRBD2	16	TRBV19	TGTGCCAGCAGCTTGGGAGCTAGCGGCTTAGCCTACGAGCAGTACTTC	CASSLGASGLAYEQYF
NA	TRBJ2-7	NA	14	TRBV10-3	TGTGCCATCAGCCCCGACAGAGATTCCTACGAGCAGTACTTC	CAISPDRDSYEQYF
few	TRBJ2-7	TRBD2	14	TRBV7-9	TGTGCCAGCAGCTCCAATAGCGGGAACGACGAGCAGTACTTC	CASSSNSGNDEQYF
NA	TRBJ1-1	NA	13	TRBV5-6	TGTGCCAGCAGCTTGGGGGCCGGGACGCGAGCTTTCTTT	CASSLGAGTRAFF
NA	TRBJ1-2	TRBD1	14	TRBV12-3/TRBV12-4	TGTGCCAGCAGCACGGGACAGGGGAACTATGGCTACACCTTC	CASSTGQGNYGYTF